The next 18 T cell receptor beta chains were all read from a single sample in a study of blood T cell repertoires in COVID-19. This table comes from immunoSEQ multiplex PCR, and its TCRdb copy is limited to in-frame clones, with some not included. The sample records fewer than 350,000 clones, 85% being singletons. Sequences were obtained from PBMCs or T cells enriched from blood (not recorded which). The receptors stem from a woman aged 45-60 years who had recovered from COVID-19.

The V and J genes are TRBV7-6 and TRBJ2-1; TRBD2 matches at 9 bases. Germline lookup yields CDR1 SGHVS and CDR2 FNYEAQ. This CDR3 is built from 15 residues. The V and J ends lost 7 bases and 9 bases, in that order; junction bases with no gene match: 13. CDR3 amino acids: CASTDKAGGIGEQFF. In DNA form, the CDR3 reads TGTGCCAGCACCGATAAGGCGGGAGGGATTGGTGAGCAGTTCTTC.

The chain has TRBV11-2 and TRBJ1-4; D not resolved. Germline CDR1 is SGHAT and CDR2 is FQNNGV. This CDR3 comprises 13 residues. V was pared by 1 base and J by 4 bases, with 4 bases between. Here the CDR3 DNA reads TGTGCCAGCAGCTTAGTAGTTAATGAAAAACTGTTTTTT. Translating gives CASSLVVNEKLFF. Combining the CDR3 with reference TRBV11-2 and TRBJ1-4 gives the whole variable domain EAGVAQSPRYKIIEKRQSVAFWCNPISGHATLYWYQQILGQGPKLLIQFQNNGVVDDSQLPKDRFSAERLKGVDSTLKIQPAKLEDSAVYLCASSLVVNEKLFFGSGTQLSVL.

The V call is TRBV3-1 (or the pseudogene TRBV3-2), the J call TRBJ1-4, with D perhaps TRBD1 (5 bases). In germline, CDR1 is LGHDT, CDR2 YNNKEL (reference sequence). There are 14 residues in the CDR3. Trimming removed 1 base at V and 5 bases at J, with 8 bases between. CDR3 sequence reads: CASSQGNRNEKLFF. In nucleotides, the CDR3 is TGTGCCAGCAGCCAAGGCAACAGGAATGAAAAACTGTTTTTT.

The chain has TRBV9 and TRBJ2-1; no definite D call. The CDR3 has 15 amino acids. Trimming left V 0 bases short and J 3 bases short, with 10 bases between. Germline V gene lookup returns CDR1 SGDLS and CDR2 YYNGEE. The CDR3: CASSVVAANYNEQFF. Here the CDR3 DNA reads TGTGCCAGCAGCGTAGTTGCGGCAAACTACAATGAGCAGTTCTTC.

The chain employs TRBV7-8 and TRBJ2-2; no clear D. Per germline, CDR1 SGHVS and CDR2 FQNEAQ. The CDR3 consists of 12 residues. V was shortened by 5 bases and J by 4 bases, with 5 bases between the two germline ends. In nucleotides, the CDR3 is TGTGCCAGCAGCCCGGGCACCGGGGAGCTGTTTTTT. Residues: CASSPGTGELFF.

This rearrangement joins TRBV11-2 to TRBJ2-1, with a tentative D call TRBD2 (6 bases). Germline V gene sequence: CDR1 SGHAT, CDR2 FQNNGV. Trimming removed 8 bases from V and 10 bases from J, with 27 bases in between. This CDR3 spans 16 amino acids. The CDR3, as DNA: TGTGCCAGCCACCAGGCGATAGCGGCAGTGGGCGAAGAGCAGTTCTTC. The encoded protein is CASHQAIAAVGEEQFF.

The chain links TRBV18 to TRBJ2-3; TRBD1 matches at 9 bases. V dropped 3 bases and J dropped 6; count of bases not matched to a gene: 7. The CDR3 consists of 15 residues. Germline assignment: CDR1 KGHSH and CDR2 LQKENI. This CDR3 is CASSPRTGAADTQYF. The DNA for the CDR3 is TGTGCCAGCTCACCGCGGACAGGGGCCGCGGATACGCAGTATTTT.

The rearrangement uses TRBV5-6 and TRBJ1-1; D not certain. CDR1 and CDR2 from the germline V gene are SGHDT and YYEEEE. This CDR3 region has 14 residues. V was cut by 2 bases and J by 4 bases, with 12 bases left in between. The CDR3 nucleotides read TGTGCCAGCAGCTTTGGCAGGCCGGTCACTGAAGCTTTCTTT. Encoded protein: CASSFGRPVTEAFF.

This chain uses TRBV15 with TRBJ1-2; 7 bases line up with TRBD1. The CDR3 has 12 residues. Germline-derived CDR1 and CDR2 are LNHNV and YYDKDF (reference sequence). J gave up 4 bases and V 8 bases, and 4 bases lay outside the gene matches. CDR3 in amino acids: CATGDSSYGYTF. CDR3 bases: TGTGCCACCGGGGACAGTTCCTATGGCTACACCTTC. Complete variable domain (other parts from reference TRBV15 and TRBJ1-2): DAMVIQNPRYQVTQFGKPVTLSCSQTLNHNVMYWYQQKSSQAPKLLFHYYDKDFNNEADTPDNFQSRRPNTSFCFLDIRSPGLGDTAMYLCATGDSSYGYTFGSGTRLTVV.

The V gene is TRBV30, the J gene TRBJ1-4, with 10 bases identical to TRBD1. This CDR3 comprises 14 residues. The junction had 3 bases not matched to a gene; V was cut back by 2 bases and J by 6 bases. Germline CDR1 reads GTSNPN; CDR2 reads SVGIG (reference sequence). The CDR3 nucleotides read TGTGCCTGGAGTTCCGGGACAGGGGATGAAAAACTGTTTTTT. Encoded protein: CAWSSGTGDEKLFF.

This sequence joins TRBV5-4 and TRBJ2-1; TRBD2 aligns across 12 bases. Losses at the gene ends were 5 bases for V and 4 bases for J; bases not matched to a gene: 4. Germline loops: CDR1 SGHNT, CDR2 YYREEE (reference sequence). The CDR3 length is 15 residues. The CDR3 region has the DNA TGTGCCAGCAGTTCCGGACTAGCGGGATACAATGAGCAGTTCTTC. It yields the protein CASSSGLAGYNEQFF. Filled out from reference TRBV5-4 and TRBJ2-1, the complete variable domain reads ETGVTQSPTHLIKTRGQQVTLRCSSQSGHNTVSWYQQALGQGPQFIFQYYREEENGRGNFPPRFSGLQFPNYSSELNVNALELDDSALYLCASSSGLAGYNEQFFGPGTRLTVL.

The chain couples TRBV6-5 to TRBJ1-5; 7 bases are a match to TRBD1. The CDR3 has 15 residues. CDR1 MNHEY and CDR2 SVGAGI come from the germline V gene. The junction had 10 bases not matched to a gene; V was cut back by 0 bases and J by 11 bases. Here the CDR3 DNA reads TGTGCCAGCAGTTACTCAAGGGGGCCTGGAGGGGCCCAGCATTTT. Residues: CASSYSRGPGGAQHF.

In its sample, this clone was seen once. The chain is built from TRBV25-1 and TRBJ2-1; D not resolved. The CDR3 runs to 18 residues. Germline CDR1 MGHDK, CDR2 SYGVNS. With 6 bases removed from V and 7 bases from J, the gap between germline ends came to 28 bases. The CDR3 DNA reads as TGTGCCAGCAGCGATTACCAGAGACACACGGCCTTCGGTAATGAGCAGTTCTTC. Protein product: CASSDYQRHTAFGNEQFF.

As to this clone: Relative to the germline gene, one junction end is altered; a read error may explain this. The gene calls are TRBV30 and TRBJ1-4; possibly TRBD1 for D (6 bases). The CDR3 extends over 13 amino acids. Germline V lookup: CDR1 GTSNPN, CDR2 SVGIG (reference sequence). The CDR3 protein is CAGSGGRNEKLFF. The CDR3 DNA follows: TGTGCCGGGAGTGGGGGGCGCAATGAAAAACTGTTTTTT.

V gene TRBV21-1 combines with J gene TRBJ1-5. TRBV21-1 is an annotated pseudogene. The CDR3 loop spans 18 amino acids. The CDR3 sequence is CASSKPDSPGYSNQPQHF. For the CDR3, the DNA is TGTGCCAGCAGCAAACCGGACTCACCGGGATATAGCAATCAGCCCCAGCATTTT.

The chain couples TRBV28 to TRBJ1-2; 11 positions match TRBD1. Trimming took 10 bases from V and 4 from J; bases not matched to a gene: 8. The germline V gene has CDR1 MDHEN and CDR2 SYDVKM. This CDR3 has 14 residues. The CDR3 spells CATREGQGGYGYTF. As DNA, the CDR3 is TGTGCCACCAGGGAGGGACAGGGGGGCTATGGCTACACCTTC.

The chain has TRBV6-2 or TRBV6-3 and TRBJ1-1, with unresolved D. Trimming took 5 bases from V and 1 from J, leaving 11 bases between them. The CDR3 length is 14 residues. The germline V gene has CDR1 MNHEY and CDR2 SVGEGT. The CDR3 loop is CASSTRYGNTEAFF. The CDR3 coding sequence is TGTGCCAGCAGTACCCGGTACGGGAACACTGAAGCTTTCTTT.

V and J are TRBV6-5 and TRBJ2-2; TRBD2 matches at 7 bases. Trimming took 6 bases from V and 2 from J; bases not matched to a gene: 6. Germline loops: CDR1 MNHEY, CDR2 SVGAGI. CDR3 size: 15 residues. CDR3 residues: CASSRSSGNTGELFF. CDR3 DNA: TGTGCCAGCAGCCGATCTAGCGGAAACACCGGGGAGCTGTTTTTT.